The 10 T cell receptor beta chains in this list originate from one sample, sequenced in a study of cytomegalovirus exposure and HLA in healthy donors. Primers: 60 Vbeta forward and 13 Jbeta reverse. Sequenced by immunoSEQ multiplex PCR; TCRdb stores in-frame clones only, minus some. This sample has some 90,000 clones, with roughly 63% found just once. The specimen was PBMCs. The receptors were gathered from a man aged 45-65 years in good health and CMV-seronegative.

CDR3 in amino acids: CASSRDRSQGALRETQYF. CDR3 DNA sequence: TGTGCCAGCAGCCGGGATCGATCACAGGGGGCGCTCAGAGAGACCCAGTACTTC. This sequence joins TRBV5-4 and TRBJ2-5; 9 nucleotides line up with TRBD1. Germline trimming cut 4 bases from V and 4 bases from J; bases unmatched to any gene: 17. CDR1 is SGHNT and CDR2 is YYREEE in the germline V gene (reference sequence). This CDR3 spans 18 amino acids.

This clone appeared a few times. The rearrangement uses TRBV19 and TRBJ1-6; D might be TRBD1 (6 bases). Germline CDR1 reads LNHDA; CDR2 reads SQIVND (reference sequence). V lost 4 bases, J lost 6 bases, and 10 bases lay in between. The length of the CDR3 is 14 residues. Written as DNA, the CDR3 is TGTGCCAGTAGTACGGGACAACCTAATTCACCCCTCCACTTT. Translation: CASSTGQPNSPLHF. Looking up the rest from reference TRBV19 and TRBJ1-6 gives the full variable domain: DGGITQSPKYLFRKEGQNVTLSCEQNLNHDAMYWYRQDPGQGLRLIYYSQIVNDFQKGDIAEGYSVSREKKESFPLTVTSAQKNPTAFYLCASSTGQPNSPLHFGNGTRLTVT.

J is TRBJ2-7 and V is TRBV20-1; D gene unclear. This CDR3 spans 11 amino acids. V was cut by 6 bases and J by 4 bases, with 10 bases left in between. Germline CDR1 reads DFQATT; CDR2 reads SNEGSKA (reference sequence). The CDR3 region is CSATEIYEQYF. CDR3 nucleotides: TGCAGTGCAACTGAGATATACGAGCAGTACTTC.

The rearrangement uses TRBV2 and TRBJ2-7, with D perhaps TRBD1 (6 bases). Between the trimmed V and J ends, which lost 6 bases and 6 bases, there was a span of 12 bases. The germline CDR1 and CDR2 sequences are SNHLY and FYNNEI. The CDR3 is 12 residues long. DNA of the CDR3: TGTGCCAGCAGGGCGGACAGTATCGAGCAGTACTTC. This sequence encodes CASRADSIEQYF.

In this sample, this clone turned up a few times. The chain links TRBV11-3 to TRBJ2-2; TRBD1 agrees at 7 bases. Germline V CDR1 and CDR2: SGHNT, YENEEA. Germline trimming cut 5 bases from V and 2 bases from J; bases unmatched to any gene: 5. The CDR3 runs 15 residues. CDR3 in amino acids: CASSPGQANTGELFF. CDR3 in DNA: TGTGCCAGCAGCCCCGGACAGGCAAACACCGGGGAGCTGTTTTTT.

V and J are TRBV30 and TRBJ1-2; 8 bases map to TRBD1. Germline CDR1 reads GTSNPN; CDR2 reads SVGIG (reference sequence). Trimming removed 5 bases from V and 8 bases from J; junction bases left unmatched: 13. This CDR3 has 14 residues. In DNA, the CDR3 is TGTGCCTGGGGAATTCCTTGGACAGGGCAGGGCTACACCTTC. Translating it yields CAWGIPWTGQGYTF. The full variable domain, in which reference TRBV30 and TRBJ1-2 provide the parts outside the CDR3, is SQTIHQWPATLVQPVGSPLSLECTVEGTSNPNLYWYRQAAGRGLQLLFYSVGIGQISSEVPQNLSASRPQDRQFILSSKKLLLSDSGFYLCAWGIPWTGQGYTFGSGTRLTVV.

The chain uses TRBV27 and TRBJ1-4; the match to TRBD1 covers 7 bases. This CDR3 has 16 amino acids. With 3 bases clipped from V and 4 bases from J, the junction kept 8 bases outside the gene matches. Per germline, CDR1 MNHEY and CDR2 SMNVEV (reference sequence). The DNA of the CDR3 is TGTGCCAGCAGTTTGCCTGGGACAGCCAATAATGAAAAACTGTTTTTT. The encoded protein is CASSLPGTANNEKLFF.

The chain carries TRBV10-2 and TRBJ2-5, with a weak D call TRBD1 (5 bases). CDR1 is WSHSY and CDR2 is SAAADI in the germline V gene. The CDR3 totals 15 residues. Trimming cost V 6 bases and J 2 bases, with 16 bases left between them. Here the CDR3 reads CASRLSRETQETQYF. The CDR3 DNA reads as TGCGCCAGCAGACTGAGCAGGGAAACACAAGAGACCCAGTACTTC.

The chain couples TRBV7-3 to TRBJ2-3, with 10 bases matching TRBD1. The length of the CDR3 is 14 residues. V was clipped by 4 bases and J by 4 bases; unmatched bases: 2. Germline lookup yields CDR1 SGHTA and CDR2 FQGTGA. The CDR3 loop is CASSSGQGADTQYF. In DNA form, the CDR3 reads TGTGCCAGCAGCTCCGGACAGGGGGCAGATACGCAGTATTTT. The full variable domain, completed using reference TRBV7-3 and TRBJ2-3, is GAGVSQTPSNKVTEKGKYVELRCDPISGHTALYWYRQSLGQGPEFLIYFQGTGAADDSGLPNDRFFAVRPEGSVSTLKIQRTERGDSAVYLCASSSGQGADTQYFGPGTRLTVL.

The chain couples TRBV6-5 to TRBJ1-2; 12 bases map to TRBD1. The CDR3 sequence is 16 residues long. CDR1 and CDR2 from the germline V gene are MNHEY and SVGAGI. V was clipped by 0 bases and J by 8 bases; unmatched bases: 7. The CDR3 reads CASSYSPGQGAVGYTF. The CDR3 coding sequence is TGTGCCAGCAGTTACTCTCCGGGACAGGGGGCGGTGGGCTACACCTTC.